This T cell receptor beta chain originates from a study of blood T cell repertoires in COVID-19 (dated by TCRdb to between 2020 and 2021). The study in broad terms: Collaborator samples came from the United States, Italy and Spain and covered acute and convalescent phases of COVID-19. Sample metadata almost always included a de-identified subject ID, COVID-19 status, age in years and sex. The samples were drawn from two sources: the first 160 participants of the ongoing ImmuneRACE study, and 1,200 or so subjects contributed by 6 global collaborators. The prospective study material was composed of cDNA or gDNA derived from T cells, B-cell-depleted T cells, or PBMCs. The repertoires were released in a freely available public database meant as a resource for research on the immune response to SARS-CoV-2. Where available, HLA class I and class II types were taken from metadata supplied by the sample provider and were not determined by assay-based typing. Subjects who had been exposed to COVID-19, were actively infected with it, or had recovered from it provided the deeply sampled blood TCRbeta repertoires that made up the dataset.

Overall study outcomes, separate from this receptor: Clinical and demographic metadata were provided uncurated, with the amount varying by source and participant.

CDR1 and CDR2 were assigned from the germline V gene as SNHLY and FYNNEI. CDR3 length: 13 amino acids, cysteine to phenylalanine. The only DNA kept is the CDR3, 39 bases in frame from the first base. V is reduced by 6 bases and J by 2 bases, leaving a spacing of 9 bases between them. A word on this clone: The clone's antigen remains unknown. Base qualities are not recorded, but no much larger clone differs from it by a single base.

The collaborating institutions used their own protocols to collect whole blood in K2EDTA tubes. Collaborator samples were shipped for TCRbeta analysis as frozen whole blood, isolated PBMCs, or DNA extracted from either sample type. TCRbeta CDR3 regions were amplified from genomic DNA by means of the immunoSEQ Assay, a bias-controlled multiplex PCR. As for the original processing: Within the assay, amplification of reference gene primers was used to estimate how many nucleated cells each sample contained. Sequence reads were collapsed and filtered to measure the absolute abundance of every unique TCRbeta CDR3 rearrangement. For each sample, productive Simpson clonality was calculated as the square root of Simpson's diversity index over productive rearrangements. What TCRdb holds here is the immuneACCESS table cut down to in-frame rearrangements. Part of the clones is not present; checked against another copy, under half of the missing clones reflect an unresolved V gene, and the others are unexplained. The V and J calls and clone size come from that table; D and trimming were worked out from the DNA. In this sample the table shows about 75,000 clones, approximately 74% of which occur a single time. The ten largest clones capture just over 2.5% of the sample.

The chain uses TRBV2 and TRBJ2-3; the D gene identity is not certain. Sample: peripheral blood. This clonotype was obtained from a human donor with acute or convalescent COVID-19. The donor label of this sample is uncertain. The bases are TGTGCCAGCAGACGGGTCGACACAGATACGCAGTATTTT. It translates as CASRRVDTDTQYF. The full variable domain, with segments outside the CDR3 supplied by the reference TRBV2 and TRBJ2-3 proteins, appears as EPEVTQTPSHQVTQMGQEVILRCVPISNHLYFYWYRQILGQKVEFLVSFYNNEISEKSEIFDDQFSVERPDGSNFTLKIRSTKLEDSAMYFCASRRVDTDTQYFGPGTRLTVL.